This passage covers 22 T cell receptor beta chains from one sample sequenced in a study of shared clonotypes between healthy human individuals. This table comes from immunoSEQ multiplex PCR, and its TCRdb copy is limited to in-frame clones, with some not included. Altogether approximately 530,000 clones are present, around 95% being singletons, with the ten largest covering 0.05% to 0.08%. The sample consisted of naive CD4+ T cells sorted from blood. Documented subset: CD45RA+ positively selected. The receptors here all came from a woman aged 25 to 45 in good health.

On this clone: The sample contains more than one DNA sequence encoding this CDR3. V is TRBV5-1 and J is TRBJ2-1; TRBD2 agrees at 10 bases. V trimming: 0 bases; J trimming: 0 bases; junction bases outside the gene matches: 0. Germline values: CDR1 SGHRS, CDR2 YFSETQ. The CDR3 extends over 16 amino acids. DNA of the CDR3: TGCGCCAGCAGCTTGGCTAGCGGGAGCTCCTACAATGAGCAGTTCTTC. It translates to CASSLASGSSYNEQFF.

This rearrangement joins TRBV27 to TRBJ2-2, with a tentative D call TRBD2 (6 bases). Looked up from germline, CDR1 is MNHEY and CDR2 is SMNVEV (reference sequence). The V and J ends lost 5 bases and 7 bases respectively, with 17 bases between them. This CDR3 is built from 15 residues. The CDR3 sequence: CASSQLGEVVGELFF. The CDR3 DNA is TGTGCCAGCAGTCAGCTAGGGGAGGTGGTCGGGGAGCTGTTTTTT.

This chain uses TRBV6-5 with TRBJ1-4; D is perhaps TRBD1 (5 bases). Germline CDR1 MNHEY, CDR2 SVGAGI. Trimming stripped 6 bases from V and 8 bases from J, with 16 bases between. The CDR3 sequence is 14 residues long. The CDR3 loop reads CASRLTGVGEKLFF. CDR3 bases: TGTGCCAGCAGGTTGACGGGGGTCGGCGAAAAACTGTTTTTT.

This sequence joins TRBV27 and TRBJ1-2; D not resolved. Trimming stripped 6 bases from V and 8 bases from J, with 22 bases between. CDR1 is MNHEY, CDR2 SMNVEV, per germline (reference sequence). This CDR3 comprises 15 residues. CDR3 DNA: TGTGCCAGCAGCGGTGTCCAGGCCCCCTTCCTCGGCTACACCTTC. Amino acid sequence: CASSGVQAPFLGYTF.

The chain employs TRBV5-4 and TRBJ1-2, with 7 bases aligning to TRBD1. V lost 2 bases to trimming and J lost 4 bases; unmatched junction nucleotides: 11. This CDR3 is 16 amino acids long. Germline values: CDR1 SGHNT, CDR2 YYREEE (reference sequence). The CDR3 region has the DNA TGTGCCAGCAGCTTCCTATCCAGGGGGTTTCTCTATGGCTACACCTTC. It codes for CASSFLSRGFLYGYTF. Supplemented by reference TRBV5-4 and TRBJ1-2, the full variable domain reads ETGVTQSPTHLIKTRGQQVTLRCSSQSGHNTVSWYQQALGQGPQFIFQYYREEENGRGNFPPRFSGLQFPNYSSELNVNALELDDSALYLCASSFLSRGFLYGYTFGSGTRLTVV.

This chain joins TRBV10-1 and TRBJ2-7, with D unclear. Germline V gene sequence: CDR1 WNHNN, CDR2 SYGVQD (reference sequence). CDR3 size: 13 residues. Trimming cost V 3 bases and J 1 base, with 7 bases left between them. The CDR3 DNA follows: TGCGCCAGCAGTGACCAAGAATCCTACGAGCAGTACTTC. Its translation is CASSDQESYEQYF.

The gene calls are TRBV5-1 and TRBJ2-3, with unresolved D. In germline, CDR1 is SGHRS, CDR2 YFSETQ. CDR3 length equals 13 residues. The V gene lost 1 base and the J gene lost 3 bases, with 6 bases spanning the gap. The CDR3 protein is CASSLPPTDTQYF. CDR3 DNA: TGCGCCAGCAGCTTGCCTCCTACAGATACGCAGTATTTT. The entire variable domain, with the rest obtained from reference TRBV5-1 and TRBJ2-3, is as follows: KAGVTQTPRYLIKTRGQQVTLSCSPISGHRSVSWYQQTPGQGLQFLFEYFSETQRNKGNFPGRFSGRQFSNSRSEMNVSTLELGDSALYLCASSLPPTDTQYFGPGTRLTVL.

The V and J genes are TRBV9 and TRBJ2-3, with TRBD2 identical over 7 bases. The ends lost 3 bases at V and 2 bases at J; junction bases unmatched: 6. Germline-derived CDR1 and CDR2 are SGDLS and YYNGEE. This CDR3 has 15 residues. The CDR3 region is CASSASSGYTDTQYF. CDR3 nucleotide sequence: TGTGCCAGCAGCGCTTCTAGCGGATACACAGATACGCAGTATTTT.

In DNA, the CDR3 is TGTGCCAGTAGTCCCACAGGGGATGGCGGTCAGCCCCAGCATTTT. Protein: CASSPTGDGGQPQHF. This chain joins TRBV19 and TRBJ1-5; 7 bases align to TRBD1. J gave up 6 bases and V 5 bases, and 10 bases lay outside the gene matches. The germline CDR1 and CDR2 sequences are LNHDA and SQIVND (reference sequence). This CDR3 region has 15 residues.

The chain combines TRBV15 with TRBJ1-1, with 8 bases lining up with TRBD1. V shed 4 bases and J 5 bases; nucleotides not matched to a gene: 9. The CDR3 has 15 residues. Germline V gene data show CDR1 as LNHNV and CDR2 as YYDKDF (reference sequence). The CDR3 DNA reads TGTGCCACCAGCATCAGACCCAGGGGGCGGACTGAAGCTTTCTTT. It translates to CATSIRPRGRTEAFF.

The V gene is TRBV6-1, the J gene TRBJ1-2; possible D gene TRBD1, 5 bases. Between the trimmed V and J ends, which lost 1 base and 3 bases, there was a span of 18 bases. CDR3 length equals 17 residues. CDR1 and CDR2 from the germline V gene are MNHNS and SASEGT. The CDR3 reads CASSEVDKGLWDYGYTF. The CDR3 DNA reads as TGTGCCAGCAGTGAAGTGGATAAGGGGCTTTGGGACTATGGCTACACCTTC.

The J gene is TRBJ2-5, the V gene TRBV6-5; 9 nucleotides agree with TRBD2. The CDR3 is 13 residues long. The J segment lost 6 bases and the V segment lost 10 bases, leaving 9 bases of the junction unmatched. Germline lookup yields CDR1 MNHEY and CDR2 SVGAGI. CDR3 bases: TGTGCCACCCACCTAGCGGGAACGAAGACCCAGTACTTC. Its protein product is CATHLAGTKTQYF.

The rearrangement uses TRBV10-3 and TRBJ1-5, with 7 bases fitting TRBD1. Per germline, CDR1 ENHRY and CDR2 SYGVKD. This CDR3 has 14 amino acids. V trimming: 5 bases; J trimming: 5 bases; junction bases outside the gene matches: 6. The CDR3 loop reads CAISRTGSDQPQHF. The CDR3 nucleotides are TGTGCCATCAGTAGGACAGGCAGCGATCAGCCCCAGCATTTT.

This clone was detected a few times. The chain employs TRBV10-1 and TRBJ2-5; TRBD1 matches at 7 bases. Germline values: CDR1 WNHNN, CDR2 SYGVQD (reference sequence). The CDR3 runs 13 residues. J lost 5 bases, V lost 5 bases, and 5 bases had no gene match. The CDR3, as DNA: TGCGCCAGCAGTAAGGGGGCTCGGGAGACCCAGTACTTC. Translation gives CASSKGARETQYF.

This chain joins TRBV10-3 and TRBJ2-1, with 12 bases aligning to TRBD2. The J segment lost 0 bases and the V segment lost 11 bases, leaving 14 bases of the junction unmatched. The CDR3 covers 18 residues. Germline-derived CDR1 and CDR2 are ENHRY and SYGVKD. CDR3 nucleotides: TGTGCCGTCGGGACTAGCGGGCCCCAAACCAGCTCCTACAATGAGCAGTTCTTC. Protein: CAVGTSGPQTSSYNEQFF.

The CDR3 sequence: CASSKRPIERTSGSCIQYF. The CDR3 DNA reads TGTGCCAGCAGCAAGAGGCCGATCGAGAGGACTAGCGGGAGTTGCATTCAGTACTTC. This chain connects TRBV21-1 to TRBJ2-4; the table assigns TRBD2, which was not confirmed against the DNA. TRBV21-1 is shown as a pseudogene. The CDR3 is 19 amino acids.

CDR3 DNA sequence: TGTGCCAGCAGTATGGGACTAGCGGGAGAAGAGACCCAGTACTTC. Amino acids: CASSMGLAGEETQYF. The gene calls are TRBV6-1 and TRBJ2-5, with 14 bases fitting TRBD2. V was pared by 5 bases and J by 3 bases, with 2 bases of the junction left unmatched. The CDR3 length is 15 residues. Germline V gene sequence: CDR1 MNHNS, CDR2 SASEGT.

The V gene is TRBV7-8, the J gene TRBJ1-2, with 7 bases matching TRBD1. The CDR3 totals 15 residues. Germline values: CDR1 SGHVS, CDR2 FQNEAQ. Trimming cost V 4 bases and J 6 bases; bases outside gene matches: 11. CDR3 amino acids: CASSSPGQTPHGYTF. The CDR3 coding sequence is TGTGCCAGCAGCTCCCCGGGACAGACGCCGCATGGCTACACCTTC. The whole variable domain, filled in from reference TRBV7-8 and TRBJ1-2, reads GAGVSQSPRYKVAKRGQDVALRCDPISGHVSLFWYQQALGQGPEFLTYFQNEAQLDKSGLPSDRFFAERPEGSVSTLKIQRTQQEDSAVYLCASSSPGQTPHGYTFGSGTRLTVV.

This clone has just one count. CDR3 DNA sequence: TGTGCCAGCATAAGAGGGACTCCTCCCTACGAGCAGTACTTC. Translation gives CASIRGTPPYEQYF. The chain combines TRBV6-5 with TRBJ2-7, with TRBD2 as a possible D gene (6 bases). The V gene lost 7 bases and the J gene lost 2 bases, with 15 bases spanning the gap. CDR1 and CDR2 from the germline V gene are MNHEY and SVGAGI. This CDR3 spans 14 amino acids.

This chain links TRBV29-1 with TRBJ2-1; D unclear. Germline V lookup: CDR1 SQVTM, CDR2 ANQGSEA. Trimming pared 6 bases from V and 8 bases from J, leaving 14 bases between. The CDR3 runs to 12 residues. CDR3 DNA: TGCAGCGTCCAGTTTCAGGCAGATGAGCAGTTCTTC. It is translated as CSVQFQADEQFF.

The genes are TRBV5-1 and TRBJ2-3; D remains ambiguous. V was clipped by 4 bases and J by 1 base, with 4 bases between them. Germline V gives CDR1 SGHRS, CDR2 YFSETQ. The CDR3 has 12 residues. The CDR3 region is CASSPGTDTQYF. Here the CDR3 DNA reads TGCGCCAGCAGCCCGGGCACAGATACGCAGTATTTT.

The chain uses TRBV10-2 and TRBJ2-7; TRBD1 aligns across 9 bases. Germline CDR1 is WSHSY and CDR2 is SAAADI. V dropped 6 bases and J dropped 7; count of bases not matched to a gene: 13. The CDR3 is made up of 15 amino acids. The CDR3 reads CASREGGTGSLEQYF. Written as DNA, the CDR3 is TGCGCCAGCAGGGAGGGCGGGACAGGGAGTCTTGAGCAGTACTTC.